Shown below are 5 T cell receptor beta chains from a single sample sequenced in a study of technical replicates of blood from a handful of donors. TCRdb's table, derived via immunoSEQ multiplex PCR, lists solely in-frame clones and lacks some. Of approximately 85,000 clones listed, about 91% were seen once; the top ten hold 0.25% to 0.35%. The sequenced sample consisted of T cells isolated from PBMCs. The receptor set was obtained from a human donor in good health.

The chain recombines TRBV21-1 with TRBJ1-5; TRBD1, as called in the table, went unchecked against the DNA. TRBV21-1 is labeled a pseudogene. CDR3 length: 17 amino acids. The CDR3 DNA reads TGTGCCAGCAGCAATTCTAAAGTTTCAGGGGACAATCAGCCCCAGCATTTT. Amino acid sequence: CASSNSKVSGDNQPQHF.

This chain connects TRBV5-1 to TRBJ2-3, with 10 bases matching TRBD2. Germline V gives CDR1 SGHRS, CDR2 YFSETQ. V gave up 0 bases and J gave up 5 bases; unmatched junction bases: 9. The CDR3 has 17 amino acids. The CDR3 loop is CASSLVPSGRVRDTQYF. CDR3 coding DNA: TGCGCCAGCAGCTTGGTCCCCAGCGGGAGGGTACGAGATACGCAGTATTTT. Together with reference TRBV5-1 and TRBJ2-3, the CDR3 gives the full variable domain: KAGVTQTPRYLIKTRGQQVTLSCSPISGHRSVSWYQQTPGQGLQFLFEYFSETQRNKGNFPGRFSGRQFSNSRSEMNVSTLELGDSALYLCASSLVPSGRVRDTQYFGPGTRLTVL.

The chain has TRBV5-1 and TRBJ2-5, with D hard to call. Germline CDR1 SGHRS, CDR2 YFSETQ. The CDR3 totals 13 residues. V was trimmed by 2 bases and J by 5 bases, leaving 10 bases between them. The CDR3 spells CASSLNLPETQYF. The CDR3 nucleotides read TGCGCCAGCAGCTTAAATCTCCCTGAGACCCAGTACTTC.

This clone was seen just once. This chain joins TRBV4-2 and TRBJ1-2, with 8 bases identical to TRBD1. V shed 0 bases and J 4 bases; nucleotides not matched to a gene: 7. The CDR3 covers 16 residues. Germline-derived CDR1 and CDR2 are LGHNA and YNFKEQ. This CDR3 is CASSQDLQGAVYGYTF. The DNA of the CDR3 is TGTGCCAGCAGCCAAGATCTTCAGGGGGCTGTCTATGGCTACACCTTC.

This chain uses TRBV4-1 with TRBJ1-2; D is perhaps TRBD1 (5 bases). The V and J ends lost 2 bases and 5 bases respectively, with 6 bases between them. The V gene's germline CDR1 is MGHRA and CDR2 YSYEKL. CDR3 size: 12 residues. DNA for the CDR3: TGCGCCAGCAGCCAAAGACAGTATGGCTACACCTTC. Encoded protein: CASSQRQYGYTF.